This TCR beta chain was sequenced during a study of blood T cell repertoires in COVID-19. For the study at large: From T cells, B-cell-depleted T cells, or PBMCs came the material, which was cDNA or gDNA.

Some clones are missing from TCRdb's copy, which holds only in-frame ones; the method was immunoSEQ multiplex PCR. Here the sample spans around 400,000 clones, around 87% being singletons. Seattle's cohort entered during active infection and was followed longitudinally. The CDR3 has 15 amino acids. The V and J ends lost 2 bases and 3 bases respectively, with 11 bases between them. The germline V gene has CDR1 SGHAT and CDR2 FQNNGV. The chain links TRBV11-2 to TRBJ1-3; tentative D call: TRBD1 (6 bases). Material for sequencing was peripheral blood. The origin of this receptor is a woman in her sixties or seventies with COVID-19, enrolled during active disease. In DNA form, the CDR3 reads TGTGCCAGCAGCTTACACAGGGTGGTTGGAAACACCATATATTTT. Translating it yields CASSLHRVVGNTIYF.